The TCR beta chain described here comes from a study of blood T cell repertoires in COVID-19. Study overall: Specimens from acute and convalescent COVID-19 originated in the United States, Italy and Spain.

Germline V gene data show CDR1 as SGDLS and CDR2 as YYNGEE. The CDR3 sequence is 16 residues long. V shed 0 bases, J shed 4 bases, and the junction held 5 bases outside the gene matches. With regard to this clone: Other DNA variants within this sample encode the same CDR3.

Per the authors' pipeline: Nucleated cell number was recorded as an estimate derived from reference gene primer amplification. The protocol was immunoSEQ multiplex PCR, while the TCRdb copy is restricted to in-frame clones and leaves out a portion. V, J and clone size are taken as reported in that table, and D and trimming were inferred from the DNA itself. The data contain some 70,000 clones, 83% of them singletons. The TCR was taken from a man older than 75 with acute or convalescent COVID-19. The sample comprised peripheral blood. V is TRBV9 and J is TRBJ2-2; 8 nucleotides line up with TRBD2. The CDR3 here is CASSVVTSGSTGELFF. The CDR3 nucleotides are TGTGCCAGCAGCGTAGTAACTAGCGGTTCCACCGGGGAGCTGTTTTTT.